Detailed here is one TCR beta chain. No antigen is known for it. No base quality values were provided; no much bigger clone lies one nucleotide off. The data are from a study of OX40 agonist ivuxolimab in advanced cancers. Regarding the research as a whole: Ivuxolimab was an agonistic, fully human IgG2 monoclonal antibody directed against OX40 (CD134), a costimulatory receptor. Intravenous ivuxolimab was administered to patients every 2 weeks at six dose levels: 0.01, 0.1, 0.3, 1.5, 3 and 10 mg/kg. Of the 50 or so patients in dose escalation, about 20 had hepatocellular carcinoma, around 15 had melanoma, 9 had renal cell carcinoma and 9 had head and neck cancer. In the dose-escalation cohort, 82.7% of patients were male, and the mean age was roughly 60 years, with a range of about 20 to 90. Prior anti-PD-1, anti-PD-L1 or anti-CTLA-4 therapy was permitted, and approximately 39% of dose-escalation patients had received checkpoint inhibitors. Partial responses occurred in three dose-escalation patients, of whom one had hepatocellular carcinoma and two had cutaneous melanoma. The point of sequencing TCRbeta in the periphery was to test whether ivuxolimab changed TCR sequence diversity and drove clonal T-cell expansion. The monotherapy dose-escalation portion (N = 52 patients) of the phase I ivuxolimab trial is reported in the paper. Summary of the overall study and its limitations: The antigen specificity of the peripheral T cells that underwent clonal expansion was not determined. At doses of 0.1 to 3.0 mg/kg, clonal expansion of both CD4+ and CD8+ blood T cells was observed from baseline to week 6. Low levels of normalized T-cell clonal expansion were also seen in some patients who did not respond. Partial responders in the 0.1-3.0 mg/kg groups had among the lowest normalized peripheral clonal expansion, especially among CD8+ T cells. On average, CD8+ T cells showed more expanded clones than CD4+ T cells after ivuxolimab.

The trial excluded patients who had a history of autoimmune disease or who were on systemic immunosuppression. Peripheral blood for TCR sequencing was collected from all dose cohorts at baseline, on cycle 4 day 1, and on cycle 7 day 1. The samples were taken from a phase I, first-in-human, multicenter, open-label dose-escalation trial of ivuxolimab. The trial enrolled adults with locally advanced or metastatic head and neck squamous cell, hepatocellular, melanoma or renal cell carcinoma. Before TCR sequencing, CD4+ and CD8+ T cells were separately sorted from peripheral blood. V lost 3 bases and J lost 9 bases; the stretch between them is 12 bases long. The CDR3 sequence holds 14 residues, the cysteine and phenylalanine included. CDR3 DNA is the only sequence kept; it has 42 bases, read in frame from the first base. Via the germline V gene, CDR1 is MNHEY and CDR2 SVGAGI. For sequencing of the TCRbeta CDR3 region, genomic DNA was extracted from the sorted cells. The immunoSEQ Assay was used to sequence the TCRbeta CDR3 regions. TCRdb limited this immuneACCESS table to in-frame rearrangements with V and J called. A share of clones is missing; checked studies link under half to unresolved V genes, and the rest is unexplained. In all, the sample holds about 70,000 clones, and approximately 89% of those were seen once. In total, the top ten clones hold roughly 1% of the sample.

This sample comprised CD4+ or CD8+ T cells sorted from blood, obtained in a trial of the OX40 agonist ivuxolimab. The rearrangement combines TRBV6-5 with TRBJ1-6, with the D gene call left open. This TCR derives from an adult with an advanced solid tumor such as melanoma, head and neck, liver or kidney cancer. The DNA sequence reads TGTGCCAGCAGTTATGGGCCTACGGGTTCACCCCTCCACTTT. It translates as CASSYGPTGSPLHF.